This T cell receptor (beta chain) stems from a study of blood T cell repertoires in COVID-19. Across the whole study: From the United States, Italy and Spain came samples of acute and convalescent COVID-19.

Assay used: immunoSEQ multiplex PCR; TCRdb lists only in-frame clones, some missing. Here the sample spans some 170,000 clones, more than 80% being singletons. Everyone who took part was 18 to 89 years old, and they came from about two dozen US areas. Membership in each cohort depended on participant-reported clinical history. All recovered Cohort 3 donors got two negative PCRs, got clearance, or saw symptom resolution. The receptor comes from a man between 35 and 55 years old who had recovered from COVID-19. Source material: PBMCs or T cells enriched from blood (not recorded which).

DNA for the CDR3: TGTGCCAGCAGCTTGGAAACCGCAAGAGCTGCCGAGCAGTACTTC. It is translated as CASSLETARAAEQYF. The chain is built from TRBV5-4 and TRBJ2-7; D is undetermined. Trimming left V 0 bases short and J 6 bases short, with 16 bases between. Germline CDR1 and CDR2: SGHNT and YYREEE (reference sequence). CDR3 length: 15 amino acids.